Sequencing of this T cell receptor (beta chain) was carried out in a study of blood T cell repertoires in COVID-19. V lost 5 bases and J lost 8; bases outside the gene matches: 11. From germline, CDR1 is SGHAT and CDR2 FQNNGV. This CDR3 has 16 amino acids. The repertoire was sequenced with immunoSEQ multiplex PCR; TCRdb's copy has only in-frame clones and lacks some. The sample shows tens of thousands of clones, approximately 80% of them seen only once. Sample: peripheral blood. This receptor was identified in a human donor in a cohort sampled during active COVID-19. The V and J genes are TRBV11-2 and TRBJ2-1; 11 positions match TRBD2. This CDR3 reads CASSTDSGRVDHEQFF. The CDR3 DNA reads TGTGCCAGCAGCACTGATAGCGGGAGGGTGGACCATGAGCAGTTCTTC.